Each of the 11 T cell receptor beta chains below was sequenced from the same sample in a study of blood T cell repertoires in COVID-19. Libraries were prepared by immunoSEQ multiplex PCR; TCRdb keeps only in-frame clonotypes and omits some of them. Found here are over 400,000 clones, about nine tenths of them singletons; the top ten hold 1.4% to 1.5%. Material for sequencing was peripheral blood. The receptor source for this set is a woman between 25 and 40 years old with active or convalescent COVID-19.

The chain combines TRBV6-5 with TRBJ1-1, with 9 bases identical to TRBD1. CDR1 and CDR2 from the germline V gene are MNHEY and SVGAGI. V lost 7 bases and J lost 6; bases outside the gene matches: 9. CDR3 size: 14 residues. The CDR3 DNA reads as TGTGCCAGCACTTCACCCCGACAGGGGGCTGAAGCTTTCTTT. This translates into CASTSPRQGAEAFF.

V and J are TRBV7-9 and TRBJ1-4; 9 bases align to TRBD1. Trimming cost V 2 bases and J 2 bases; bases outside gene matches: 6. From germline, CDR1 is SEHNR and CDR2 FQNEAQ (reference sequence). The CDR3 totals 17 residues. The CDR3: CASSLPGQGLTNEKLFF. The CDR3 region has the DNA TGTGCCAGCAGCTTACCGGGACAGGGATTGACTAATGAAAAACTGTTTTTT.

With respect to this clone: One end of the junction fails to match germline, which may point to a read error. This rearrangement joins TRBV19 to TRBJ1-1; D call uncertain. The CDR3 consists of 13 residues. The V gene's germline CDR1 is LNHDA and CDR2 SQIVND (reference sequence). In DNA form, the CDR3 reads TGTGCCAGTATCACGCGGGGTCGTCCTGAGGCTTTCTTT. It encodes CASITRGRPEAFF.

Remarks on this clone: This CDR3 is also generated by other DNA sequences in the sample. The chain links TRBV7-2 to TRBJ2-7; 8 nucleotides align to TRBD2. Trimming took 1 base from V and 0 from J; bases not matched to a gene: 2. Germline lookup yields CDR1 SGHTA and CDR2 FQGNSA. This CDR3 region has 15 residues. The CDR3 loop is CASSLGSGGSYEQYF. The CDR3 DNA is TGTGCCAGCAGCTTAGGGAGCGGGGGCTCCTACGAGCAGTACTTC.

CDR3 loop: CASSFKTGRAFF. DNA for the CDR3: TGTGCCAGCAGCTTTAAGACAGGGAGAGCTTTCTTT. The chain joins TRBV7-6 to TRBJ1-1, with 7 positions matching TRBD1. CDR1 and CDR2 from the germline V gene are SGHVS and FNYEAQ. The CDR3 extends over 12 amino acids. Unmatched junction bases numbered 5, after V lost 3 bases and J lost 10 bases.

The chain links TRBV11-2 to TRBJ2-3; TRBD1 matches at 7 bases. In germline, CDR1 is SGHAT, CDR2 FQNNGV. V trimming: 4 bases; J trimming: 6 bases; junction bases outside the gene matches: 7. This CDR3 has 14 amino acids. This CDR3 reads CASSSEDRPDTQYF. CDR3 DNA: TGTGCCAGCAGCTCAGAGGACAGGCCGGATACGCAGTATTTT.

The chain joins TRBV6-6 to TRBJ1-2; 10 bases are shared with TRBD1. V gave up 5 bases and J gave up 7 bases; unmatched junction bases: 16. This CDR3 has 17 amino acids. CDR1 MNHNY and CDR2 SVGAGI come from the germline V gene (reference sequence). This CDR3 is CASSRFAGTGVVGGYTF. DNA of the CDR3: TGTGCCAGCAGTCGATTCGCCGGGACAGGGGTGGTCGGTGGCTACACCTTC.

The chain links TRBV5-1 to TRBJ2-5, with 11 bases lining up with TRBD2. Germline values: CDR1 SGHRS, CDR2 YFSETQ. Unmatched junction bases numbered 12, after V lost 6 bases and J lost 5 bases. There are 16 residues in the CDR3. Here the CDR3 DNA reads TGCGCCAGCACAAAAGAACTAGCGGGAGTATCTGAGACCCAGTACTTC. Amino acid sequence: CASTKELAGVSETQYF.

The rearrangement links TRBV27 to TRBJ2-1, with TRBD1 as a possible D gene (5 bases). From germline, CDR1 is MNHEY and CDR2 SMNVEV (reference sequence). The length of the CDR3 is 16 residues. The V and J ends lost 7 bases and 0 bases respectively, with 16 bases between them. The CDR3 sequence is CASKVGKGRSYNEQFF. CDR3 nucleotide sequence: TGTGCCAGCAAGGTGGGCAAGGGGCGCTCCTACAATGAGCAGTTCTTC.

The rearrangement joins TRBV4-1 to TRBJ1-2; 10 bases agree with TRBD1. The CDR3 extends over 16 amino acids. V lost 0 bases and J lost 4; bases outside the gene matches: 5. Germline V CDR1 and CDR2: MGHRA, YSYEKL. The CDR3 spells CASSQDRDRGLYGYTF. The CDR3 DNA is TGCGCCAGCAGCCAAGATCGGGACAGGGGCCTCTATGGCTACACCTTC.

The chain joins TRBV18 to TRBJ2-5; 7 nucleotides line up with TRBD2. This CDR3 is 16 amino acids long. With V trimmed by 0 bases and J by 2 bases, 6 bases remained unmatched. Per germline, CDR1 KGHSH and CDR2 LQKENI. CDR3 sequence reads: CASSPPLGGSQETQYF. The CDR3 DNA reads as TGTGCCAGCTCACCACCGCTCGGGGGGTCTCAAGAGACCCAGTACTTC. The whole variable domain, filled in from reference TRBV18 and TRBJ2-5, reads NAGVMQNPRHLVRRRGQEARLRCSPMKGHSHVYWYRQLPEEGLKFMVYLQKENIIDESGMPKERFSAEFPKEGPSILRIQQVVRGDSAAYFCASSPPLGGSQETQYFGPGTRLLVL.